What follows are 12 T cell receptor beta chains derived from one specimen sequenced in a study of blood T cell repertoires in COVID-19. Assay used: immunoSEQ multiplex PCR; TCRdb lists only in-frame clones, some missing. Seen here are 250,000 to 300,000 clones, 85% to 90% observed once, and the top ten hold roughly 12%. What was sequenced was peripheral blood. The receptors originated from a woman under 40 with COVID-19, enrolled during active disease.

This sequence joins TRBV7-2 and TRBJ2-1; possible D gene TRBD1, 6 bases. This CDR3 is built from 15 residues. Germline CDR1 SGHTA, CDR2 FQGNSA. Deletions cut 11 bases from V and 2 bases from J, with 19 bases between. The CDR3 region is CASRGPGTAYNEQFF. CDR3 DNA: TGTGCCTCCAGGGGCCCGGGGACCGCCTACAATGAGCAGTTCTTC.

The chain couples TRBV23-1 to TRBJ2-3, with 7 positions matching TRBD2. TRBV23-1 is classed as an ORF, of uncertain function. This CDR3 comprises 15 residues. Losses at the gene ends were 3 bases for V and 4 bases for J; bases not matched to a gene: 7. CDR3 nucleotides: TGCGCCAGCAGTCAGGTCCAGCGGGGCCCAGATACGCAGTATTTT. Protein product: CASSQVQRGPDTQYF.

This chain joins TRBV19 and TRBJ1-5, with a tentative D call TRBD1 (5 bases). V was pared by 3 bases and J by 1 base, with 7 bases between. The CDR3 has 14 amino acids. The V gene's germline CDR1 is LNHDA and CDR2 SQIVND (reference sequence). The DNA of the CDR3 is TGTGCCAGTAGTATCCCAGGGAGCAATCAGCCCCAGCATTTT. It yields the protein CASSIPGSNQPQHF.

The V and J genes are TRBV6-1 and TRBJ1-1; maybe TRBD1 (5 bases). The CDR3 consists of 12 residues. Germline CDR1 and CDR2: MNHNS and SASEGT. V was clipped by 3 bases and J by 4 bases, with 6 bases between them. In DNA, the CDR3 is TGTGCCAGCAGTGACAGGGTCACTGAAGCTTTCTTT. Its protein product is CASSDRVTEAFF.

As DNA, the CDR3 is TGTGCCATCAGTGGACAGGGGAGCAATCAGCCCCAGCATTTT. Translation: CAISGQGSNQPQHF. The V gene is TRBV10-3, the J gene TRBJ1-5; 8 nucleotides align to TRBD1. V lost 4 bases, J lost 1 base, and 0 bases stayed unmatched. The CDR3 loop spans 14 amino acids. The germline V gene has CDR1 ENHRY and CDR2 SYGVKD.

The CDR3 loop reads CASIRRDGGYTF. CDR3 nucleotides: TGTGCCAGCATAAGGAGGGACGGAGGCTACACCTTC. The chain carries TRBV6-5 and TRBJ1-2, with D perhaps matching TRBD1 (5 bases). Germline loops: CDR1 MNHEY, CDR2 SVGAGI. With 7 bases removed from V and 8 bases from J, the gap between germline ends came to 14 bases. The CDR3 length is 12 residues.

The chain joins TRBV9 to TRBJ1-3; D is unclear. Germline V gives CDR1 SGDLS, CDR2 YYNGEE. V was shortened by 4 bases and J by 4 bases, with 6 bases between the two germline ends. The CDR3 sequence is 12 residues long. The CDR3 loop is CASSPGGNTIYF. CDR3 DNA: TGTGCCAGCAGCCCCGGGGGAAACACCATATATTTT.

This chain connects TRBV6-5 to TRBJ2-7, with 7 bases aligning to TRBD2. The V gene's germline CDR1 is MNHEY and CDR2 SVGAGI. Losses at the gene ends were 5 bases for V and 0 bases for J; bases not matched to a gene: 4. The CDR3 has 14 amino acids. The CDR3: CASSQRGSSYEQYF. As DNA, the CDR3 is TGTGCCAGCAGTCAGCGGGGAAGCTCCTACGAGCAGTACTTC.

The chain recombines TRBV5-1 with TRBJ2-5, with 9 positions matching TRBD1. Per germline, CDR1 SGHRS and CDR2 YFSETQ. Trimming cost V 2 bases and J 5 bases; bases outside gene matches: 10. This CDR3 has 16 amino acids. CDR3 amino acids: CASSFGTGGAGETQYF. DNA for the CDR3: TGCGCCAGCAGCTTTGGAACAGGGGGCGCCGGGGAGACCCAGTACTTC. The full variable domain, completed using reference TRBV5-1 and TRBJ2-5, is KAGVTQTPRYLIKTRGQQVTLSCSPISGHRSVSWYQQTPGQGLQFLFEYFSETQRNKGNFPGRFSGRQFSNSRSEMNVSTLELGDSALYLCASSFGTGGAGETQYFGPGTRLLVL.

This clone was observed once. V gene TRBV5-6 combines with J gene TRBJ1-2; a weak D match, TRBD1 (6 bases). V gave up 0 bases and J gave up 5 bases, with 20 bases separating them. There are 17 residues in the CDR3. From germline, CDR1 is SGHDT and CDR2 YYEEEE. The CDR3 sequence is CASSLVRSQGLDYGYTF. The CDR3 DNA is TGTGCCAGCAGCTTGGTCAGGTCGCAGGGGCTGGATTATGGCTACACCTTC.

On this clone: The same CDR3 also results from other DNA sequences found in this sample. The chain uses TRBV7-9 and TRBJ2-7; D is possibly TRBD1 (5 bases). The germline CDR1 and CDR2 sequences are SEHNR and FQNEAQ (reference sequence). The CDR3 length is 13 residues. With 5 bases removed from V and 1 base from J, the gap between germline ends came to 9 bases. CDR3 nucleotides: TGTGCCAGCAGCCCAACAGGATCCTACGAGCAGTACTTC. It codes for CASSPTGSYEQYF. The variable domain in full, with the rest retrieved from reference TRBV7-9 and TRBJ2-7, is DTGVSQNPRHKITKRGQNVTFRCDPISEHNRLYWYRQTLGQGPEFLTYFQNEAQLEKSRLLSDRFSAERPKGSFSTLEIQRTEQGDSAMYLCASSPTGSYEQYFGPGTRLTVT.

The chain combines TRBV12-2 with TRBJ2-7; the D call in the table, TRBD2, was not verified against the DNA. TRBV12-2 is labeled a pseudogene. CDR3 length: 16 residues. CDR3 nucleotide sequence: TGTGCAAGTCGCCGCGAGGGAGAGGAGTATTGCCCCGAGCAGTACTTC. Protein product: CASRREGEEYCPEQYF.